The 21 T cell receptor beta chains presented below share a single source sample, sequenced in a study of cytomegalovirus exposure and HLA in healthy donors (dated by TCRdb to 2016 to 2017). Library method: the immunoSEQ multiplex PCR assay. TCRdb's version of the immuneACCESS table is confined to in-frame rearrangements and falls short of the full clone set. An unresolved V gene accounts for under half of the shortfall where checked; the remainder is of unknown origin. This sample comprises 110,000 to 150,000 clones, 90% of them detected only once. The ten largest clones add up to roughly 6.4% of the sample. Material for sequencing was PBMCs. The receptor set was obtained from a woman in her thirties in good health and CMV-seropositive.

J is TRBJ2-2 and V is TRBV4-1; TRBD1 might be the D (6 bases). V lost 2 bases and J lost 4, with 8 bases in between. This CDR3 contains 14 residues. Germline lookup yields CDR1 MGHRA and CDR2 YSYEKL. The CDR3, as DNA: TGCGCCAGCAGCCAACCAGGGGCCACCGGGGAGCTGTTTTTT. Its protein is CASSQPGATGELFF.

The CDR3 spells CASSLWGRETQYF. The CDR3 DNA reads as TGTGCCAGCAGCTTATGGGGCAGAGAGACCCAGTACTTC. V gene TRBV7-6 combines with J gene TRBJ2-5, with D possibly matching TRBD1 (5 bases). V was cut by 2 bases and J by 4 bases, with 8 bases left in between. CDR3 length equals 13 residues. Per germline, CDR1 SGHVS and CDR2 FNYEAQ.

V and J are TRBV28 and TRBJ2-1; the D gene is possibly TRBD1 (6 bases). CDR3 length equals 17 residues. Germline CDR1 MDHEN, CDR2 SYDVKM. The V and J ends lost 3 bases and 9 bases respectively, with 24 bases between them. The CDR3 sequence is CASSFVSSGTPPPEQFF. The CDR3 DNA sequence: TGTGCCAGCAGTTTCGTTTCTTCGGGGACACCTCCTCCTGAGCAGTTCTTC.

A word on this clone: The sample contains more than one DNA sequence encoding this CDR3. This chain connects TRBV5-1 to TRBJ1-2; 7 bases match TRBD1. Germline trimming cut 2 bases from V and 4 bases from J; bases unmatched to any gene: 2. CDR3 length: 13 residues. Germline V gene data show CDR1 as SGHRS and CDR2 as YFSETQ. The CDR3 protein is CASSLQGSYGYTF. CDR3 sequence (DNA): TGCGCCAGCAGCTTACAGGGGTCCTATGGCTACACCTTC.

This chain connects TRBV5-1 to TRBJ2-1, with 7 bases identical to TRBD1. The CDR3 extends over 17 amino acids. V gave up 0 bases and J gave up 2 bases; unmatched junction bases: 8. Per germline, CDR1 SGHRS and CDR2 YFSETQ. CDR3 sequence (DNA): TGCGCCAGCAGCTTGGCCATTGTGACAGGGACCTACAATGAGCAGTTCTTC. This codes for CASSLAIVTGTYNEQFF.

V is TRBV7-8 and J is TRBJ2-7; tentative D call: TRBD2 (5 bases). V was clipped by 5 bases and J by 11 bases, with 16 bases between them. The CDR3 extends over 12 amino acids. The germline CDR1 and CDR2 sequences are SGHVS and FQNEAQ. This CDR3 reads CASSRLVGEEYF. As DNA, the CDR3 is TGTGCCAGCAGCCGACTCGTGGGAGAGGAGTACTTC.

The chain uses TRBV9 and TRBJ2-3; 13 bases agree with TRBD2. V shed 0 bases, J shed 3 bases, and the junction held 4 bases outside the gene matches. The CDR3 sequence is 17 residues long. Germline CDR1 reads SGDLS; CDR2 reads YYNGEE. In DNA, the CDR3 is TGTGCCAGCAGCGTAGGATCACTAGCGGGGGGGACAGATACGCAGTATTTT. It specifies CASSVGSLAGGTDTQYF.

This chain links TRBV5-1 with TRBJ2-1, with 13 positions matching TRBD2. There are 16 residues in the CDR3. Germline CDR1 is SGHRS and CDR2 is YFSETQ. The J segment lost 8 bases and the V segment lost 3 bases, leaving 8 bases of the junction unmatched. The CDR3 is CASSSPGLAGMDEQFF. The CDR3 region has the DNA TGCGCCAGCAGCTCCCCGGGACTAGCGGGAATGGATGAGCAGTTCTTC.

The chain couples TRBV7-6 to TRBJ2-1, with a possible D match to TRBD1 (6 bases). From germline, CDR1 is SGHVS and CDR2 FNYEAQ. The CDR3 loop spans 16 amino acids. V was shortened by 1 base and J by 8 bases, with 18 bases between the two germline ends. The CDR3, as DNA: TGTGCCAGCAGCTTAGTTGGGGGCCGATTCGACGATGAGCAGTTCTTC. Encoded protein: CASSLVGGRFDDEQFF. Drawing the rest from reference TRBV7-6 and TRBJ2-1, the complete variable domain is GAGVSQSPRYKVTKRGQDVALRCDPISGHVSLYWYRQALGQGPEFLTYFNYEAQQDKSGLPNDRFSAERPEGSISTLTIQRTEQRDSAMYRCASSLVGGRFDDEQFFGPGTRLTVL.

The chain uses TRBV27 and TRBJ2-7; 8 nucleotides line up with TRBD1. The V gene end was trimmed by 5 bases and the J gene end by 1 base; junction bases not matched to a gene: 1. The CDR3 consists of 13 residues. The germline gives CDR1 MNHEY, CDR2 SMNVEV (reference sequence). CDR3 DNA sequence: TGTGCCAGCAGTCGACAGGGGTCCTACGAGCAGTACTTC. This sequence encodes CASSRQGSYEQYF.

This clone was counted once. The V and J genes are TRBV28 and TRBJ1-1, with D maybe TRBD1 (6 bases). The length of the CDR3 is 14 residues. Trimming took off 3 bases at V and 4 bases at J, with 12 bases between the two ends. Germline CDR1 is MDHEN and CDR2 is SYDVKM. CDR3 region: CASSLRGGGTEAFF. The CDR3 nucleotides read TGTGCCAGCAGTTTGAGGGGGGGCGGCACTGAAGCTTTCTTT.

To note about this clone: The identical CDR3 is also encoded by other nucleotide sequences in the sample. The chain carries TRBV4-1 and TRBJ2-1, with D perhaps matching TRBD2 (5 bases). CDR1 is MGHRA and CDR2 is YSYEKL in the germline V gene. The CDR3 covers 16 residues. The V end lost 0 bases, the J end lost 0 bases, and 9 bases lay between the germline ends. CDR3 DNA: TGCGCCAGCAGCCAAGATACGGGGAGCTCCTACAATGAGCAGTTCTTC. Translated: CASSQDTGSSYNEQFF.

In regard to this clone: This sample also contains other DNA sequences that code for the same CDR3. The chain joins TRBV4-1 to TRBJ2-7; a weak D match, TRBD1 (6 bases). The V and J ends lost 1 base and 0 bases respectively, with 7 bases between them. The CDR3 is 14 amino acids. The germline CDR1 and CDR2 sequences are MGHRA and YSYEKL. The CDR3 sequence: CASSQVTGSYEQYF. DNA for the CDR3: TGCGCCAGCAGCCAAGTGACAGGCTCCTACGAGCAGTACTTC.

The chain recombines TRBV2 with TRBJ2-5, with 8 bases identical to TRBD1. This CDR3 contains 16 residues. V was pared by 8 bases and J by 5 bases, with 16 bases of the junction left unmatched. Germline lookup yields CDR1 SNHLY and CDR2 FYNNEI. The CDR3 here is CASWGLGQGSDETQYF. CDR3 nucleotides: TGTGCCAGCTGGGGTTTAGGACAGGGAAGTGACGAGACCCAGTACTTC.

The chain combines TRBV5-4 with TRBJ1-3, with TRBD1 as a possible D gene (6 bases). Trimming shortened V by 0 bases and J by 0 bases, and 13 bases separated the two germline ends. The germline V gene has CDR1 SGHNT and CDR2 YYREEE (reference sequence). The CDR3 totals 17 residues. In nucleotides, the CDR3 is TGTGCCAGCAGCTTGGGGGCAGGGGCCGTCTCTGGAAACACCATATATTTT. The encoded protein is CASSLGAGAVSGNTIYF.

CDR3 sequence reads: CASSLATGGVYGYTF. Written as DNA, the CDR3 is TGCGCCAGCAGCTTGGCTACAGGCGGGGTTTATGGCTACACCTTC. The J gene is TRBJ1-2, the V gene TRBV5-1; D perhaps matches TRBD1 (5 bases). Germline CDR1 is SGHRS and CDR2 is YFSETQ. Between the trimmed V and J ends, which lost 0 bases and 5 bases, there was a span of 14 bases. This CDR3 has 15 amino acids. Based on the CDR3 plus reference TRBV5-1 and TRBJ1-2, the full variable domain is KAGVTQTPRYLIKTRGQQVTLSCSPISGHRSVSWYQQTPGQGLQFLFEYFSETQRNKGNFPGRFSGRQFSNSRSEMNVSTLELGDSALYLCASSLATGGVYGYTFGSGTRLTVV.

The chain carries TRBV5-1 and TRBJ2-3; 7 bases fit TRBD1. Germline V CDR1 and CDR2: SGHRS, YFSETQ. V was clipped by 2 bases and J by 0 bases; unmatched bases: 6. CDR3 size: 16 residues. CDR3 DNA sequence: TGCGCCAGCAGCTTCTCCCGGGACAGTAGCACAGATACGCAGTATTTT. Translating gives CASSFSRDSSTDTQYF.

This chain links TRBV10-3 with TRBJ2-7; 9 nucleotides align to TRBD1. Germline lookup yields CDR1 ENHRY and CDR2 SYGVKD. This CDR3 is built from 13 residues. The V gene end was trimmed by 8 bases and the J gene end by 6 bases; junction bases not matched to a gene: 8. The CDR3 spells CAIRGQGDGEQYF. The DNA for the CDR3 is TGTGCCATCCGGGGACAGGGCGATGGCGAGCAGTACTTC.

This clone is a singleton in its sample. The chain combines TRBV5-1 with TRBJ2-2, with no clear D. Deletions cut 4 bases from V and 10 bases from J, with 5 bases between. Germline V lookup: CDR1 SGHRS, CDR2 YFSETQ. The CDR3 is 10 amino acids. The CDR3 nucleotides read TGCGCCAGCAGCCCCATGGAGCTGTTTTTT. It codes for CASSPMELFF.

J is TRBJ1-6 and V is TRBV14; TRBD1 aligns across 9 bases. J was trimmed by 4 bases and V by 2 bases; bases with no gene match: 9. In germline, CDR1 is SGHDN, CDR2 FVKESK. This CDR3 is built from 18 residues. CDR3 protein: CASSQLTGTGNYNSPLHF. In DNA form, the CDR3 reads TGTGCCAGCAGCCAACTAACCGGGACAGGGAATTATAATTCACCCCTCCACTTT.

CDR3 loop: CAISAGQGSEQPQHF. CDR3 DNA: TGTGCCATCAGTGCGGGACAGGGGTCCGAGCAGCCCCAGCATTTT. This chain connects TRBV10-3 to TRBJ1-5, with 10 bases matching TRBD1. The CDR3 sequence is 15 residues long. J gave up 7 bases and V 4 bases, and 7 bases lay outside the gene matches. CDR1 is ENHRY and CDR2 is SYGVKD in the germline V gene.